Below are 30 T cell receptor beta chains sequenced from a single sample in a study of T cell changes during pregnancy in multiple sclerosis. The repertoire was sequenced with immunoSEQ multiplex PCR; TCRdb's copy has only in-frame clones and lacks some. Of fewer than 80,000 clones in the sample, 90% to 95% are singletons; the top ten hold under 0.35%. Specimen: CD4+ T cells from peripheral blood mononuclear cells, collected in the third trimester of pregnancy. All receptors come from a female donor in good health, enrolled as a control in a pregnancy study.

For the CDR3, the DNA is TGTGCCTGGAGGGATCGACAGGGGGCGAGAGGCTACACCTTC. Its protein product is CAWRDRQGARGYTF. This chain joins TRBV30 and TRBJ1-2; TRBD1 matches 10 bases. Germline values: CDR1 GTSNPN, CDR2 SVGIG (reference sequence). V lost 3 bases to trimming and J lost 8 bases; unmatched junction nucleotides: 9. This CDR3 is built from 14 residues.

The chain couples TRBV5-1 to TRBJ1-1, with 11 bases fitting TRBD1. The germline gives CDR1 SGHRS, CDR2 YFSETQ. J lost 5 bases, V lost 2 bases, and 11 bases had no gene match. The CDR3 length is 17 residues. This CDR3 reads CASSLEGQGAIRTEAFF. The DNA for the CDR3 is TGCGCCAGCAGCTTAGAAGGACAGGGGGCGATTCGTACTGAAGCTTTCTTT.

This chain links TRBV10-3 with TRBJ1-1; the match to TRBD1 covers 7 bases. CDR1 and CDR2 from the germline V gene are ENHRY and SYGVKD. V lost 0 bases, J lost 7 bases, and 8 bases stayed unmatched. The CDR3 contains 15 residues. Here the CDR3 reads CAISESFQTGSEAFF. The CDR3 DNA sequence: TGTGCCATCAGTGAGTCCTTTCAGACAGGGAGTGAAGCTTTCTTT.

V gene TRBV19 combines with J gene TRBJ1-1; unclear D gene. The length of the CDR3 is 14 residues. Germline CDR1 LNHDA, CDR2 SQIVND (reference sequence). V was clipped by 3 bases and J by 0 bases, with 8 bases between them. The CDR3 here is CASSMRDMNTEAFF. The CDR3 DNA reads TGTGCCAGTAGTATGAGGGATATGAACACTGAAGCTTTCTTT.

The chain carries TRBV9 and TRBJ2-3; TRBD2 agrees at 10 bases. Trimming at V came to 1 base and at J to 2 bases, leaving 10 bases not matched to a gene. The CDR3 length is 18 residues. Per the germline V gene, CDR1 is SGDLS and CDR2 is YYNGEE. In DNA, the CDR3 is TGTGCCAGCAGCGTAACCCCCAGCGGGGGGGCGGTCACAGATACGCAGTATTTT. Encoded protein: CASSVTPSGGAVTDTQYF. Full variable domain (rest looked up from reference TRBV9 and TRBJ2-3): DSGVTQTPKHLITATGQRVTLRCSPRSGDLSVYWYQQSLDQGLQFLIQYYNGEERAKGNILERFSAQQFPDLHSELNLSSLELGDSALYFCASSVTPSGGAVTDTQYFGPGTRLTVL.

The chain is built from TRBV10-1 and TRBJ2-3, with 8 bases lining up with TRBD1. This CDR3 contains 13 residues. In germline, CDR1 is WNHNN, CDR2 SYGVQD (reference sequence). The ends lost 6 bases at V and 4 bases at J; junction bases unmatched: 3. The CDR3: CASSRQGSDTQYF. The CDR3 DNA is TGCGCCAGCAGCCGACAGGGGTCAGATACGCAGTATTTT.

The chain employs TRBV6-5 and TRBJ1-4; TRBD1 might be the D (5 bases). Germline values: CDR1 MNHEY, CDR2 SVGAGI. CDR3 size: 15 residues. Trimming shortened V by 1 base and J by 5 bases, and 11 bases separated the two germline ends. CDR3 sequence (DNA): TGTGCCAGCAGTTACTTGGGGACTGAAAATGAAAAACTGTTTTTT. Amino acids: CASSYLGTENEKLFF.

The chain combines TRBV4-2 with TRBJ2-4, with TRBD2 identical over 14 bases. V trimming: 2 bases; J trimming: 1 base; junction bases outside the gene matches: 4. This CDR3 comprises 18 residues. Germline loops: CDR1 LGHNA, CDR2 YNFKEQ. CDR3 protein: CASSQRLAGGLAKNIQYF. Here the CDR3 DNA reads TGTGCCAGCAGCCAAAGACTAGCGGGGGGGCTCGCCAAAAACATTCAGTACTTC.

The gene calls are TRBV6-5 and TRBJ1-3; maybe TRBD1 (5 bases). Trimming stripped 8 bases from V and 5 bases from J, with 13 bases between. This CDR3 spans 13 amino acids. CDR1 is MNHEY, CDR2 SVGAGI, per germline. The CDR3 sequence is CASSGQGRNTIYF. CDR3 DNA: TGTGCCAGCTCCGGCCAGGGAAGAAACACCATATATTTT.

CDR3 nucleotide sequence: TGTGCCAGCAGTGTACAGGGATACATCGAAGAGACCCAGTACTTC. It specifies CASSVQGYIEETQYF. The chain links TRBV2 to TRBJ2-5; maybe TRBD1 (6 bases). The CDR3 length is 15 residues. Germline V lookup: CDR1 SNHLY, CDR2 FYNNEI. Trimming shortened V by 4 bases and J by 3 bases, and 15 bases separated the two germline ends.

The chain uses TRBV19 and TRBJ2-1, with 9 nucleotides matching TRBD1. The CDR3 has 14 residues. V gave up 8 bases and J gave up 6 bases; unmatched junction bases: 8. From germline, CDR1 is LNHDA and CDR2 SQIVND (reference sequence). This CDR3 is CASLGTGPPNEQFF. As DNA, the CDR3 is TGTGCCAGTCTGGGGACAGGGCCCCCCAATGAGCAGTTCTTC.

The rearrangement links TRBV4-1 to TRBJ1-3, with D unclear. Germline loops: CDR1 MGHRA, CDR2 YSYEKL. With 3 bases removed from V and 0 bases from J, the gap between germline ends came to 6 bases. CDR3 size: 14 residues. The CDR3 coding sequence is TGCGCCAGCAGCCAGGGGAGCTCTGGAAACACCATATATTTT. This codes for CASSQGSSGNTIYF.

The table lists this clone with a count of one. The rearrangement joins TRBV4-3 to TRBJ2-5; the D gene is possibly TRBD1 (7 bases). Trimming removed 3 bases from V and 4 bases from J, with 18 bases in between. Germline values: CDR1 LGHNA, CDR2 YSLEER. This CDR3 is 16 amino acids long. The CDR3 coding sequence is TGCGCCAGCAGCCAGGACTACAGGGGATCGGGAGAGACCCAGTACTTC. Residues: CASSQDYRGSGETQYF.

Here the CDR3 DNA reads TGTGCCAGCAGCCCGGGACTAGCGGGGGTTAATGAGCAGTTCTTC. This gives the protein CASSPGLAGVNEQFF. The rearrangement joins TRBV7-3 to TRBJ2-1, with 14 nucleotides matching TRBD2. This CDR3 spans 15 amino acids. The germline gives CDR1 SGHTA, CDR2 FQGTGA. V shed 5 bases and J 7 bases; nucleotides not matched to a gene: 4. Using reference TRBV7-3 and TRBJ2-1 for the parts outside the CDR3, the full variable domain is GAGVSQTPSNKVTEKGKYVELRCDPISGHTALYWYRQSLGQGPEFLIYFQGTGAADDSGLPNDRFFAVRPEGSVSTLKIQRTERGDSAVYLCASSPGLAGVNEQFFGPGTRLTVL.

The chain employs TRBV5-1 and TRBJ2-5; possible D gene TRBD2, 6 bases. V lost 0 bases and J 4 bases, leaving 13 bases between the germline ends. Germline lookup yields CDR1 SGHRS and CDR2 YFSETQ. The CDR3 totals 15 residues. CDR3 in DNA: TGCGCCAGCAGCTTGGGGACTACCCAACGAGAGACCCAGTACTTC. Translation gives CASSLGTTQRETQYF.

J is TRBJ2-3 and V is TRBV4-1, with D perhaps TRBD1 (6 bases). The CDR3 totals 16 residues. The ends were cut back, 1 base at V and 3 bases at J, with 14 bases in the middle. Germline V CDR1 and CDR2: MGHRA, YSYEKL. In nucleotides, the CDR3 is TGCGCCAGCAGCCAAGCCTCGTTGCAGGGGACAGATACGCAGTATTTT. As protein: CASSQASLQGTDTQYF.

CDR3 region: CASSGGRVNTIYF. CDR3 DNA: TGTGCCAGCAGTGGAGGGAGAGTCAACACCATATATTTT. V usage is TRBV6-1 and J usage is TRBJ1-3; D remains unclear. Germline-derived CDR1 and CDR2 are MNHNS and SASEGT. This CDR3 has 13 residues. V lost 4 bases and J 7 bases, leaving 11 bases between the germline ends.

DNA for the CDR3: TGTGCCAGCAGTTCCCGACAGAAGTATACTAACTATGGCTACACCTTC. This codes for CASSSRQKYTNYGYTF. This rearrangement joins TRBV5-4 to TRBJ1-2; D might be TRBD1 (5 bases). The CDR3 has 16 residues. Germline loops: CDR1 SGHNT, CDR2 YYREEE (reference sequence). Trimming took off 5 bases at V and 0 bases at J, with 17 bases between the two ends.

The gene calls are TRBV5-1 and TRBJ2-7, with TRBD1 matching over 10 bases. This CDR3 contains 14 residues. Germline V gives CDR1 SGHRS, CDR2 YFSETQ. Trimming at V came to 2 bases and at J to 5 bases, leaving 4 bases not matched to a gene. The CDR3 nucleotides read TGCGCCAGCAGCTTAGGGGACAGGGGCCACGAGCAGTACTTC. Its translation: CASSLGDRGHEQYF.

The chain has TRBV18 and TRBJ1-3; maybe TRBD1 (6 bases). The V gene's germline CDR1 is KGHSH and CDR2 LQKENI. The CDR3 covers 16 residues. With 6 bases removed from V and 4 bases from J, the gap between germline ends came to 19 bases. CDR3 amino acids: CASSPGTTSAGNTIYF. CDR3 DNA: TGTGCCAGCTCTCCCGGGACAACTAGCGCCGGAAACACCATATATTTT.

The chain links TRBV11-3 to TRBJ2-1; D is perhaps TRBD1 (6 bases). This CDR3 spans 14 amino acids. V shed 1 base and J shed 6 bases, with 10 bases lying between them. Looked up from germline, CDR1 is SGHNT and CDR2 is YENEEA. The CDR3 coding sequence is TGTGCCAGCAGCTTAGGGGACAAGGGCAATGAGCAGTTCTTC. Protein: CASSLGDKGNEQFF.

The chain couples TRBV2 to TRBJ1-4, with D perhaps TRBD1 (6 bases). V lost 8 bases, J lost 3 bases, and 7 bases lay in between. This CDR3 has 12 amino acids. The germline V gene encodes CDR1 SNHLY and CDR2 FYNNEI. In DNA form, the CDR3 reads TGTGCCAGCGGACAGCCTAATGAAAAACTGTTTTTT. It translates to CASGQPNEKLFF.

V and J are TRBV6-5 and TRBJ2-7; 7 bases align to TRBD1. V trimming: 2 bases; J trimming: 1 base; junction bases outside the gene matches: 8. CDR1 is MNHEY, CDR2 SVGAGI, per germline. CDR3 length: 16 residues. CDR3 sequence reads: CASSYKTGMISYEQYF. The CDR3 region has the DNA TGTGCCAGCAGTTACAAGACAGGGATGATATCCTACGAGCAGTACTTC.

The chain carries TRBV4-3 and TRBJ1-5, with D possibly being TRBD1 (5 bases). V dropped 0 bases and J dropped 6 bases, with 15 bases sitting between them. The CDR3 runs to 16 residues. From germline, CDR1 is LGHNA and CDR2 YSLEER. The DNA for the CDR3 is TGCGCCAGCAGCCAAGAAAGGAGCAGGGTTGGTCAGCCCCAGCATTTT. Protein: CASSQERSRVGQPQHF.

This clone was detected only a few times. The chain carries TRBV4-3 and TRBJ1-6; TRBD1 matches at 9 bases. Unmatched junction bases numbered 12, after V lost 3 bases and J lost 9 bases. The CDR3 is 17 amino acids. Germline values: CDR1 LGHNA, CDR2 YSLEER. In nucleotides, the CDR3 is TGCGCCAGCAGCCAGAGCCCCGGGACAGGGAGAGGTTCACCCCTCCACTTT. This gives the protein CASSQSPGTGRGSPLHF.

The chain combines TRBV19 with TRBJ1-1, with a tentative D call TRBD1 (6 bases). The V and J ends lost 5 bases and 8 bases respectively, with 15 bases between them. The CDR3 spans 13 residues. Germline lookup yields CDR1 LNHDA and CDR2 SQIVND (reference sequence). The CDR3 sequence: CASSGTGMMEAFF. For the CDR3, the DNA is TGTGCCAGTAGTGGAACAGGGATGATGGAAGCTTTCTTT.

This rearrangement joins TRBV5-5 to TRBJ2-7; TRBD1 matches at 10 bases. Germline lookup yields CDR1 SGHKS and CDR2 YYEKEE (reference sequence). J gave up 4 bases and V 4 bases, and 5 bases lay outside the gene matches. The CDR3 length is 14 residues. The CDR3 DNA follows: TGTGCCAGCAGCGTAGACAGGGGGCGATACGAGCAGTACTTC. It translates to CASSVDRGRYEQYF.

The rearrangement joins TRBV25-1 to TRBJ1-1; the D gene is possibly TRBD1 (5 bases). Trimming pared 1 base from V and 6 bases from J, leaving 12 bases between. Germline V gene lookup returns CDR1 MGHDK and CDR2 SYGVNS. CDR3 length equals 14 residues. CDR3 in amino acids: CASSESKGRAEAFF. CDR3 in DNA: TGTGCCAGCAGTGAATCCAAGGGGAGGGCTGAAGCTTTCTTT.

The chain has TRBV2 and TRBJ2-1; D possibly corresponds to TRBD2 (5 bases). CDR3 length: 15 residues. Looked up from germline, CDR1 is SNHLY and CDR2 is FYNNEI. The V end lost 0 bases, the J end lost 12 bases, and 18 bases lay between the germline ends. This CDR3 is CASSEAPPEVKAQFF. DNA for the CDR3: TGTGCCAGCAGTGAAGCTCCTCCGGAGGTAAAGGCGCAGTTCTTC.

V and J are TRBV19 and TRBJ2-5; the D gene is possibly TRBD1 (6 bases). V gave up 8 bases and J gave up 5 bases, with 15 bases separating them. Germline-derived CDR1 and CDR2 are LNHDA and SQIVND (reference sequence). CDR3 length: 13 residues. CDR3 protein: CASSPSRGETQYF. The CDR3 DNA sequence: TGTGCCAGTTCGCCAAGTAGGGGGGAGACCCAGTACTTC.